These T cell receptor beta chains were read from a single sample in a study of graft-versus-host responses after intestinal transplantation. Only in-frame clones appear in the TCRdb table, and some are missing; sequencing was by immunoSEQ multiplex PCR. The repertoire holds around 100,000 clones, with approximately 93% as singletons. Antigen specificity for these receptors is unknown. Sequences were derived from unstimulated CD8+ T cells sorted from spleen or lymph node cells, sampled before intestinal transplant. These receptors were collected from a human donor who received an intestinal transplant. The conserved cysteine and the conserved F or W are not part of the CDR3 here. The order of the fields is J gene, V gene, CDR3 protein.

j_gene: TRBJ2-7; v_gene: TRBV12-5; CDR3aa: ASGRTGLTYEQY
j_gene: TRBJ2-7; v_gene: TRBV11-2; CDR3aa: ASSQPKQGVNEQY
j_gene: TRBJ2-3; v_gene: TRBV4-1; CDR3aa: ASSQEAGGPPDTQY
j_gene: TRBJ2-1; v_gene: TRBV7-6; CDR3aa: ASSHERGGNNEQF
j_gene: TRBJ2-7; v_gene: TRBV9; CDR3aa: ASSVGKNYEQY
j_gene: TRBJ2-3; v_gene: TRBV29-1; CDR3aa: SVEVGRGTTDTQY
j_gene: TRBJ2-7; v_gene: TRBV7-6; CDR3aa: ASSPGLAGDHIYEQY
j_gene: TRBJ1-5; v_gene: TRBV6-1; CDR3aa: ASSLRDKGNQPQH
j_gene: TRBJ2-1; v_gene: TRBV2; CDR3aa: ASSGGQGSPYNEQF
j_gene: TRBJ2-5; v_gene: TRBV7-8; CDR3aa: ASSAPGAGVGETQY
j_gene: TRBJ1-2; v_gene: TRBV2; CDR3aa: ARGDGANYGYT
j_gene: TRBJ2-2; v_gene: TRBV10-3; CDR3aa: AISELGQEGGELF
j_gene: TRBJ1-1; v_gene: TRBV5-4; CDR3aa: ASSSGGGTEAF
j_gene: TRBJ2-1; v_gene: TRBV6-5; CDR3aa: ASSYPPGRGDNEQF
j_gene: TRBJ2-3; v_gene: TRBV7-9; CDR3aa: ASSLRGGTGYADTQY
j_gene: TRBJ2-1; v_gene: TRBV11-2; CDR3aa: ASSPLAGGSNEQF
j_gene: TRBJ1-1; v_gene: TRBV6-6; CDR3aa: ASSYSKAPTEAF
j_gene: TRBJ1-2; v_gene: TRBV7-9; CDR3aa: ASSFARQGGYT
j_gene: TRBJ2-1; v_gene: TRBV4-2; CDR3aa: ASSQEKWHNEQF
j_gene: TRBJ2-7; v_gene: TRBV7-6; CDR3aa: ASSLAGNSYEQY
j_gene: TRBJ1-3; v_gene: TRBV7-2; CDR3aa: ASSLETRITGDGNTIY
j_gene: TRBJ1-6; v_gene: TRBV6-1; CDR3aa: ASSPDSYNSPLH
j_gene: TRBJ1-5; v_gene: TRBV6-5; CDR3aa: ASSPGQGQPQH
j_gene: TRBJ1-1; v_gene: TRBV7-8; CDR3aa: ASSLQAPNTEAF
j_gene: TRBJ1-2; v_gene: TRBV6-1; CDR3aa: ASSWTGAENYSYT
j_gene: TRBJ1-3; v_gene: TRBV5-6; CDR3aa: ASSLGVSGNTIY
j_gene: TRBJ1-2; v_gene: TRBV11-2; CDR3aa: ASRGLTFLPGYT
j_gene: TRBJ2-6; v_gene: TRBV7-9; CDR3aa: ASSLEAAGANVLT
j_gene: TRBJ2-3; v_gene: TRBV27; CDR3aa: ASSSMDDTQY
j_gene: TRBJ1-1; v_gene: TRBV27; CDR3aa: ASSLVIGRTEAF